What follows are 6 T cell receptor beta chains derived from one specimen sequenced in a study of cytomegalovirus exposure and HLA in healthy donors. The PCR had 60 Vbeta and 13 Jbeta primers. Assay used: immunoSEQ multiplex PCR; TCRdb lists only in-frame clones, some missing. Of approximately 150,000 clones detected, roughly 77% appear once; the ten largest clones hold roughly 4.5%. The sample taken for sequencing was PBMCs. Receptor source: a man between 18 and 29 years old in good health and CMV-seropositive.

This chain joins TRBV29-1 and TRBJ1-1; D gene unclear. V dropped 2 bases and J dropped 6 bases, with 13 bases sitting between them. Germline V gene sequence: CDR1 SQVTM, CDR2 ANQGSEA. The CDR3 contains 13 residues. Written as DNA, the CDR3 is TGCAGCGTTGAAATGCCGACTACATCTGAAGCTTTCTTT. It specifies CSVEMPTTSEAFF.

This chain joins TRBV11-2 and TRBJ2-7; D not certain. Germline CDR1 reads SGHAT; CDR2 reads FQNNGV. CDR3 length equals 15 residues. With 0 bases removed from V and 3 bases from J, the gap between germline ends came to 12 bases. This CDR3 reads CASSLDLAANYEQYV. As DNA, the CDR3 is TGTGCCAGCAGCTTAGATCTGGCCGCGAACTACGAGCAGTACGTC.

The rearrangement links TRBV14 to TRBJ1-1; D remains unclear. The CDR3 runs to 14 residues. Trimming shortened V by 1 base and J by 0 bases, and 6 bases separated the two germline ends. The V gene's germline CDR1 is SGHDN and CDR2 FVKESK. CDR3 loop: CASSQVGMNTEAFF. The DNA of the CDR3 is TGTGCCAGCAGCCAAGTGGGCATGAACACTGAAGCTTTCTTT.

This clone was detected a few times. The chain has TRBV23-1 and TRBJ2-7; 7 nucleotides align to TRBD1. TRBV23-1 is reported as an ORF; its role is uncertain. The CDR3 totals 13 residues. Unmatched junction bases numbered 2, after V lost 0 bases and J lost 6 bases. The DNA of the CDR3 is TGCGCCAGCAGTCAATCCGACAGGGTCGAGCAGTACGTC. It specifies CASSQSDRVEQYV.

About this clone: Other DNA sequences in the same sample also yield this CDR3. The chain uses TRBV19 and TRBJ2-3; 9 bases are a match to TRBD2. CDR1 is LNHDA, CDR2 SQIVND, per germline (reference sequence). V gave up 5 bases and J gave up 2 bases; unmatched junction bases: 2. The CDR3 is 14 amino acids. DNA for the CDR3: TGTGCCAGTAGTCGGACTAGCGACACAGATACGCAGTATTTT. This gives the protein CASSRTSDTDTQYF.

The rearrangement joins TRBV5-1 to TRBJ2-1, with 7 nucleotides matching TRBD2. V dropped 3 bases and J dropped 0; count of bases not matched to a gene: 6. The CDR3 is 16 amino acids. In germline, CDR1 is SGHRS, CDR2 YFSETQ. The CDR3 sequence is CASSSSGVASYNEQFF. CDR3 in DNA: TGCGCCAGCAGCTCAAGCGGGGTGGCCTCCTACAATGAGCAGTTCTTC.